This T cell receptor (beta chain) was obtained from a study of T cell changes during pregnancy in multiple sclerosis. The germline V gene encodes CDR1 SEHNR and CDR2 FQNEAQ (reference sequence). Trimming cost V 2 bases and J 9 bases; bases outside gene matches: 1. The CDR3 runs 14 residues. The data were produced by immunoSEQ multiplex PCR, yet TCRdb's version contains in-frame clones alone and is incomplete. The sample carries 100,000 or so clones, about nine tenths recorded once. The sample was peripheral blood, taken in the second trimester of pregnancy. The genes are TRBV7-9 and TRBJ2-1; 13 bases line up with TRBD2. This TCR was sampled from a female donor with multiple sclerosis, enrolled in a pregnancy study. The CDR3 sequence is CASSLRLAGGEQFF. The CDR3 coding sequence is TGTGCCAGCAGCTTACGACTAGCGGGAGGTGAGCAGTTCTTC. Drawing the rest from reference TRBV7-9 and TRBJ2-1, the complete variable domain is DTGVSQNPRHKITKRGQNVTFRCDPISEHNRLYWYRQTLGQGPEFLTYFQNEAQLEKSRLLSDRFSAERPKGSFSTLEIQRTEQGDSAMYLCASSLRLAGGEQFFGPGTRLTVL.